The subject of this entry is one T cell receptor (beta chain). The data belong to a study of blood T cell repertoires in COVID-19. The CDR3 is made up of 16 amino acids. Germline lookup yields CDR1 SGHDT and CDR2 YYEEEE. Losses at the gene ends were 5 bases for V and 1 base for J; bases not matched to a gene: 9. Method: immunoSEQ multiplex PCR; TCRdb's copy keeps in-frame clones and lacks some. The sample has tens of thousands of clones, 84% seen once. Sequencing was done on a sample of peripheral blood. The chain joins TRBV5-6 to TRBJ1-2; 9 positions match TRBD1. The receptor comes from a woman aged 60-75 years with acute or convalescent COVID-19. The CDR3 protein is CASSPAGTGLNYGYTF. The CDR3 DNA sequence: TGTGCCAGCAGTCCTGCCGGGACAGGGCTTAACTATGGCTACACCTTC. The full variable domain, with the rest looked up from reference TRBV5-6 and TRBJ1-2, is DAGVTQSPTHLIKTRGQQVTLRCSPKSGHDTVSWYQQALGQGPQFIFQYYEEEERQRGNFPDRFSGHQFPNYSSELNVNALLLGDSALYLCASSPAGTGLNYGYTFGSGTRLTVV.